Each of the 23 T cell receptor beta chains below was sequenced from the same sample in a study of identical twins. From the 5' RACE reads, TCRdb called clonotypes with MiXCR, one entry per CDR3 protein. The sample carries 450,000 to 600,000 distinct CDR3 sequences, about 22% recorded once. This same sample was also part of a study on yellow fever vaccine responses in identical twins.

Sequencing was carried out using CD4+ T cells sorted from blood. The receptors originated from a woman aged 18-30 years in good health.

CDR3 nucleotide sequence: TGCAGCGTTGAAGAACGTTTTTCGTACAATGAGCAGTTCTTC. Its protein is CSVEERFSYNEQFF. The rearrangement uses TRBV29-1 and TRBJ2-1; D is ambiguous. The CDR3 extends over 14 amino acids. The V gene lost 0 bases and the J gene lost 4 bases, with 10 bases spanning the gap. The germline V gene has CDR1 SQVTM and CDR2 ANQGSEA.

This clonotype came up a few times. The V call is TRBV3-1, the J call TRBJ2-3, with a possible D match to TRBD1 (6 bases). V was cut by 4 bases and J by 0 bases, with 17 bases left in between. Looked up from germline, CDR1 is LGHDT and CDR2 is YNNKEL (reference sequence). The CDR3 consists of 17 residues. The CDR3 loop reads CASSRRDTWTSTDTQYF. In DNA, the CDR3 is TGTGCCAGCAGCCGAAGGGACACCTGGACTAGCACAGATACGCAGTATTTT.

The rearrangement uses TRBV29-1 and TRBJ2-3; 9 nucleotides match TRBD1. There are 13 residues in the CDR3. Germline trimming cut 5 bases from V and 5 bases from J; bases unmatched to any gene: 5. Germline values: CDR1 SQVTM, CDR2 ANQGSEA. Here the CDR3 reads CSVMGQGIDTQYF. CDR3 DNA sequence: TGCAGCGTTATGGGACAGGGTATAGATACGCAGTATTTT.

V and J are TRBV2 and TRBJ2-2, with D perhaps matching TRBD1 (7 bases). The germline V gene has CDR1 SNHLY and CDR2 FYNNEI. The germline V and J ends were trimmed by 4 bases and 10 bases, with 16 bases remaining between them. CDR3 length equals 14 residues. Written as DNA, the CDR3 is TGTGCCAGCAGTGGGGCCAGGGGGGTCCAGGAGCTGTTTTTT. It encodes CASSGARGVQELFF.

This clonotype was seen a few times. The chain has TRBV20-1 and TRBJ2-1; D is unresolved. This CDR3 is built from 11 residues. The germline V and J ends were trimmed by 6 bases and 9 bases, with 12 bases remaining between them. Per germline, CDR1 DFQATT and CDR2 SNEGSKA (reference sequence). CDR3 in amino acids: CSAVVAGEQFF. The CDR3 bases are TGCAGTGCCGTGGTAGCCGGTGAGCAGTTCTTC.

The gene calls are TRBV7-2 and TRBJ2-5; D not certain. This CDR3 contains 16 residues. Germline CDR1 SGHTA, CDR2 FQGNSA. Trimming took 3 bases from V and 1 from J, leaving 15 bases between them. The CDR3 nucleotides read TGTGCCAGCAGCTTGGGCCCGAACACGATCCAAGAGACCCAGTACTTC. Encoded protein: CASSLGPNTIQETQYF.

The chain employs TRBV7-2 and TRBJ2-5, with D maybe TRBD2 (5 bases). The V gene lost 8 bases and the J gene lost 2 bases, with 9 bases spanning the gap. The CDR3 runs 12 residues. Germline loops: CDR1 SGHTA, CDR2 FQGNSA. The CDR3 loop reads CASGRPQETQYF. In nucleotides, the CDR3 is TGTGCCAGCGGGAGACCACAAGAGACCCAGTACTTC. The variable domain in full, completed from reference TRBV7-2 and TRBJ2-5, reads GAGVSQSPSNKVTEKGKDVELRCDPISGHTALYWYRQSLGQGLEFLIYFQGNSAPDKSGLPSDRFSAERTGGSVSTLTIQRTQQEDSAVYLCASGRPQETQYFGPGTRLLVL.

There are a few counts of this clonotype. The chain joins TRBV6-1 to TRBJ2-2; 10 bases map to TRBD2. This CDR3 region has 17 residues. J lost 7 bases, V lost 6 bases, and 14 bases had no gene match. The V gene's germline CDR1 is MNHNS and CDR2 SASEGT. CDR3 nucleotide sequence: TGTGCCAGCAGCTCGGCTAGCGGGAGTCGGGTAGTCGGGGAGCTGTTTTTT. It yields the protein CASSSASGSRVVGELFF.

This rearrangement joins TRBV24-1 to TRBJ2-2, with D unclear. Germline CDR1 reads KGHDR; CDR2 reads SFDVKD. CDR3 length equals 14 residues. V shed 4 bases and J shed 4 bases, with 9 bases lying between them. The CDR3 DNA is TGTGCCACCAGTGACCCAAGCTTCACCGGGGAGCTGTTTTTT. As protein: CATSDPSFTGELFF.

A few counts support this clonotype. The rearrangement links TRBV10-2 to TRBJ1-2; D may be TRBD1 (5 bases). Trimming took off 6 bases at V and 2 bases at J, with 13 bases between the two ends. The CDR3 runs 14 residues. Germline CDR1 and CDR2: WSHSY and SAAADI. The CDR3 nucleotides are TGCGCCAGCAGCTCGACAGCAACGAACTATGGCTACACCTTC. This sequence encodes CASSSTATNYGYTF.

J is TRBJ1-4 and V is TRBV6-1; D uncertain. Trimming pared 2 bases from V and 0 bases from J, leaving 7 bases between. Germline V gives CDR1 MNHNS, CDR2 SASEGT. The CDR3 extends over 15 amino acids. The CDR3 sequence: CASSENKATNEKLFF. CDR3 in DNA: TGTGCCAGCAGTGAAAACAAGGCAACTAATGAAAAACTGTTTTTT.

This chain joins TRBV19 and TRBJ2-1; D unclear. Between the trimmed V and J ends, which lost 2 bases and 4 bases, there was a span of 9 bases. In germline, CDR1 is LNHDA, CDR2 SQIVND (reference sequence). This CDR3 region has 14 residues. The CDR3 loop is CASSIWREYNEQFF. The CDR3 region has the DNA TGTGCCAGTAGTATATGGCGCGAGTACAATGAGCAGTTCTTC.

This clonotype has a count of ten or more. The chain combines TRBV2 with TRBJ2-3; D is uncertain. With 4 bases removed from V and 6 bases from J, the gap between germline ends came to 5 bases. Germline assignment: CDR1 SNHLY and CDR2 FYNNEI. The CDR3 extends over 11 amino acids. CDR3 protein: CASSVRDTQYF. In nucleotides, the CDR3 is TGTGCCAGCAGTGTGAGGGATACGCAGTATTTT.

This chain joins TRBV18 and TRBJ2-7; the D gene is possibly TRBD2 (6 bases). The CDR3 contains 13 residues. Germline values: CDR1 KGHSH, CDR2 LQKENI. The V end was cut by 2 bases, the J end by 5 bases, with 10 bases between. CDR3 bases: TGTGCCAGCTCACCAGATTGGGGGGACGAGCAGTACTTC. Amino acid sequence: CASSPDWGDEQYF. Based on the CDR3 plus reference TRBV18 and TRBJ2-7, the full variable domain is NAGVMQNPRHLVRRRGQEARLRCSPMKGHSHVYWYRQLPEEGLKFMVYLQKENIIDESGMPKERFSAEFPKEGPSILRIQQVVRGDSAAYFCASSPDWGDEQYFGPGTRLTVT.

The chain recombines TRBV20-1 with TRBJ1-2; TRBD1 is a possible D gene (5 bases). Germline V gene data show CDR1 as DFQATT and CDR2 as SNEGSKA (reference sequence). The CDR3 totals 15 residues. Trimming took 4 bases from V and 5 from J, leaving 20 bases between them. CDR3 sequence: CSAITAGTSGYGYTF. The CDR3 DNA reads as TGCAGTGCTATCACCGCTGGGACCTCGGGGTATGGCTACACCTTC.

The sample holds a few counts of this clonotype. The rearrangement joins TRBV27 to TRBJ1-5, with a tentative D call TRBD1 (6 bases). The V gene's germline CDR1 is MNHEY and CDR2 SMNVEV (reference sequence). V gave up 4 bases and J gave up 3 bases, with 13 bases separating them. CDR3 size: 15 residues. In DNA form, the CDR3 reads TGTGCCAGCAGTTACAGGGAAGGGGCCAATCAGCCCCAGCATTTT. Its translation is CASSYREGANQPQHF.

The CDR3 region is CRYHDGAKGYTF. CDR3 sequence (DNA): TGCAGATATCATGATGGGGCGAAAGGCTACACCTTC. This chain uses TRBV20-1 with TRBJ1-2; tentative D call: TRBD1 (5 bases). CDR1 is DFQATT and CDR2 is SNEGSKA in the germline V gene (reference sequence). The CDR3 covers 12 residues.

A single count supports this clonotype. The chain links TRBV6-1 to TRBJ2-7; D assignment may be TRBD1 or TRBD2 (6 bases each). Germline V gene data show CDR1 as MNHNS and CDR2 as SASEGT. This CDR3 is 15 amino acids long. Trimming took 6 bases from V and 4 from J, leaving 19 bases between them. DNA of the CDR3: TGTGCCAGCAGCCTATTTGAAGGAGGGGGTTACGAGCAGTACTTC. This sequence encodes CASSLFEGGGYEQYF.

This clonotype was detected only a few times. The DNA of the CDR3 is TGTGCCAGCAGTGACCTGGCGGCGGGGGGGCTAAAGACCCAGTACTTC. This gives the protein CASSDLAAGGLKTQYF. This chain connects TRBV11-2 to TRBJ2-5, with TRBD2 identical over 9 bases. The trim removed 6 bases at V and 6 bases at J, leaving 14 bases unmatched. The CDR3 runs to 16 residues. Looked up from germline, CDR1 is SGHAT and CDR2 is FQNNGV.

This rearrangement joins TRBV5-1 to TRBJ1-1; TRBD1 agrees at 9 bases. The trim removed 0 bases at V and 6 bases at J, leaving 6 bases unmatched. The CDR3 length is 15 residues. Per the germline V gene, CDR1 is SGHRS and CDR2 is YFSETQ. In DNA, the CDR3 is TGCGCCAGCAGCTTGGTCGGACAGGGGCGGCCTGAAGCTTTCTTT. This gives the protein CASSLVGQGRPEAFF.

This clonotype has more than one count but fewer than ten. V is TRBV20-1 and J is TRBJ1-1, with TRBD1 as a possible D gene (6 bases). Between the trimmed V and J ends, which lost 6 bases and 5 bases, there was a span of 19 bases. The CDR3 extends over 14 amino acids. Germline V gene lookup returns CDR1 DFQATT and CDR2 SNEGSKA (reference sequence). Here the CDR3 DNA reads TGCAGTGCACCCCAAACGCAGGGGAGGACTGAAGCTTTCTTT. Translated, it gives CSAPQTQGRTEAFF.

The chain has TRBV6-1 and TRBJ1-5; unclear D gene. This CDR3 region has 16 residues. V was trimmed by 3 bases and J by 0 bases, leaving 12 bases between them. The germline V gene encodes CDR1 MNHNS and CDR2 SASEGT. The CDR3 loop reads CASSDKQILSNQPQHF. DNA of the CDR3: TGTGCCAGCAGTGATAAACAGATACTTAGCAATCAGCCCCAGCATTTT.

J is TRBJ2-5 and V is TRBV24-1; no definite D call. The germline CDR1 and CDR2 sequences are KGHDR and SFDVKD. The V gene lost 1 base and the J gene lost 3 bases, with 11 bases spanning the gap. This CDR3 has 15 amino acids. The CDR3 spells CATSDLGTAEETQYF. Here the CDR3 DNA reads TGTGCCACCAGTGATTTAGGTACGGCTGAAGAGACCCAGTACTTC.